This TCR beta chain was obtained from a study of control samples from healthy donors and cancer patients. V gave up 4 bases and J gave up 7 bases, with 13 bases separating them. Germline assignment: CDR1 LGHNA and CDR2 YSLEER. The CDR3 consists of 14 residues. This clone was counted once. Data came from immunoSEQ multiplex PCR; TCRdb stores just in-frame clones and leaves some out. The sample shows 95,000 to 150,000 clones, approximately 92% of them seen only once. The sequencing sample was made of PBMCs. The sequence derives from a man at least 80 years old with head and neck cancer. The chain has TRBV4-3 and TRBJ2-2; perhaps D is TRBD1 or TRBD2 (5 bases each). The CDR3 region is CASSLRGAGGELFF. The CDR3 region has the DNA TGCGCCAGCAGCCTCCGAGGGGCAGGCGGGGAGCTGTTTTTT.